The TCR beta chain under discussion was sequenced for a study of blood T cell dynamics during melanoma immunotherapy. A note on this clone: What it binds is not known.

Regarding time point: pre-treatment baseline. Blood was drawn before treatment and at week 3 after checkpoint blockade. Patients with prior systemic cancer treatment, concomitant immunosuppressants, or other active malignancies were excluded. General observations from the study: It remained unknown if the driving T cell clones were melanoma-specific.

Every bulk PBMC sample received the same 350 ng of DNA. The repertoire was sequenced with immunoSEQ multiplex PCR; TCRdb's copy has only in-frame clones and lacks some. The sample shows approximately 25,000 clones, 87% of them seen only once. CDR1 is SGHVS, CDR2 FQNEAQ, per germline. The CDR3 contains 14 residues. V was pared by 1 base and J by 0 bases, with 1 base between. The rearrangement links TRBV7-8 to TRBJ2-6; D uncertain. The material sequenced was blood, taken from a patient treated with checkpoint blockade. This receptor was taken from a human donor with melanoma. This CDR3 is CASSLDSGANVLTF. The CDR3 DNA reads TGTGCCAGCAGCTTAGACTCTGGGGCCAACGTCCTGACTTTC.